This entry concerns a single T cell receptor (beta chain). This sample is drawn from a study of blood T cell repertoires in COVID-19. As for the study in general: COVID-19 samples, acute and convalescent, were from the United States, Italy and Spain. In each case, the material was cDNA or gDNA derived from T cells, B-cell-depleted T cells, or PBMCs.

Recruited during active infection, patients (from Seattle) were subsequently followed longitudinally. Per the study methods: It was from reference gene primer amplification that nucleated cell counts were estimated. TCRdb keeps only in-frame clones here, not all; method: immunoSEQ multiplex PCR. Clone size and the V and J calls come from that table; the DNA yielded D and trimming. The table records some 130,000 clones, roughly 90% of them present only once. Sequenced: peripheral blood. The source is a man in his fifties or sixties with COVID-19, enrolled during active disease.

CDR3 nucleotides: TGTGCCAGCAGTTTATCGCAGGGGGCGATCAGCGAGCAGTACTTC. It is translated as CASSLSQGAISEQYF. The chain has TRBV27 and TRBJ2-7, with 8 bases matching TRBD1. Germline assignment: CDR1 MNHEY and CDR2 SMNVEV (reference sequence). The CDR3 has 15 amino acids. With V trimmed by 0 bases and J by 6 bases, 7 bases remained unmatched.